The clone carrying this T cell receptor beta chain was observed many times. This specimen comes from a study of response to subunit inactivated influenza vaccine. V was cut by 4 bases and J by 1 base, with 17 bases left in between. Germline V gene data show CDR1 as SGHRS and CDR2 as YFSETQ. The CDR3 contains 16 residues. TCRdb re-derived calls from the RT-PCR reads in MiXCR, one entry per CDR3 protein. This sample has approximately 310,000 distinct CDR3 sequences, with 21% found just once. The chain recombines TRBV5-1 with TRBJ1-1; possible D gene TRBD1, 6 bases. This clonotype was sampled from a man aged 50 to 75 who received an inactivated influenza vaccine. The material sequenced was PBMCs from blood, taken about 19 months after vaccination. In DNA form, the CDR3 reads TGCGCCAGCAGCCCAACGACAGGTTCTGGGAACACTGAAGCTTTCTTT. Its protein is CASSPTTGSGNTEAFF.